This T cell receptor (beta chain) is drawn from a study of glioma-infiltrating T cells. The count of this clonotype is one. This CDR3 has 14 residues. Per the germline V gene, CDR1 is SEHNR and CDR2 is FQNEAQ (reference sequence). V gave up 3 bases and J gave up 4 bases, with 10 bases separating them. TCR alpha and beta CDR3 regions were amplified from RNA using iRepertoire nested multiplex PCR. TCRdb called the multiplex PCR reads again in MiXCR, with one record for every CDR3 protein. The sample records under 200,000 distinct CDR3 sequences, roughly a third being singletons. This TCR came from a human donor with low-grade glioma or glioblastoma, undergoing nonglioma brain surgery, or in good health (not recorded which). The chain is built from TRBV7-9 and TRBJ2-1, with D tentatively TRBD2 (5 bases). The sample comprised glioma tissue, nonneoplastic brain tissue, or PBMCs (not recorded which). This CDR3 is CASSFLASYNEQFF. The DNA for the CDR3 is TGTGCCAGCAGCTTCCTAGCCTCGTACAATGAGCAGTTCTTC.